This record concerns one T cell receptor beta chain sequence. Participants' own reports of clinical history determined their cohort assignment. The study counted Cohort 3 donors as recovered given two negative PCRs, clearance, or symptom resolution. The source of the sample is a study of blood T cell repertoires in COVID-19. Looking at the study overall: PBMCs, B-cell-depleted T cells, or T cells were the source of the cDNA or gDNA that made up the material.

The CDR3 spans 14 residues. In germline, CDR1 is SGHAT, CDR2 FQNNGV. Trimming took 5 bases from V and 3 from J, leaving 11 bases between them. In the source study's methods: Quantification of nucleated cells was approximated via reference gene primer amplification. TCRdb keeps only in-frame clones here, not all; method: immunoSEQ multiplex PCR. For V, J and clone size, that table is used; D and trimming come from the DNA. The repertoire holds a few hundred thousand clones, with 70% to 90% as singletons. Sequenced sample: PBMCs or T cells enriched from blood (not recorded which). This clonotype was sampled from a young woman who had recovered from COVID-19. V usage is TRBV11-2 and J usage is TRBJ1-5, with a tentative D call TRBD1 (5 bases). DNA of the CDR3: TGTGCCAGCAGCCAGCAGGGTTCCAATCAGCCCCAGCATTTT. Its translation: CASSQQGSNQPQHF.